This T cell receptor beta chain was documented in a study of blood T cell repertoires in COVID-19. Study as a whole: The United States, Italy and Spain were the sources of the acute and convalescent COVID-19 samples. T cells, B-cell-depleted T cells, or PBMCs supplied cDNA or gDNA.

As originally analysed: Nucleated cell number was recorded as an estimate derived from reference gene primer amplification. The table came from immunoSEQ multiplex PCR; TCRdb's copy has only in-frame clones and leaves some out. V, J and clone size derive from that table, while D and trimming were established from the DNA sequence. This sample yields about 160,000 clones, of which 76% are seen a single time; about 4% belongs to the top ten. This sequence was found in a woman of 80 years or more with acute or convalescent COVID-19. The sample was peripheral blood.

CDR3 sequence: CASSSGKEDRCTLGAGELFF. CDR3 nucleotides: TGTGCCAGCAGTTCGGGGAAAGAGGACAGATGTACCCTTGGGGCCGGGGAGCTGTTTTTT. The chain couples TRBV27 to TRBJ2-2; D might be TRBD1 (6 bases). Germline CDR1 reads MNHEY; CDR2 reads SMNVEV (reference sequence). The germline V and J ends were trimmed by 4 bases and 6 bases, with 30 bases remaining between them. The CDR3 has 20 residues.